This passage covers 29 T cell receptor beta chains from one sample sequenced in a study of T-cell memory formation after mild COVID-19. TCRdb independently ran MiXCR on the 5' RACE reads; one entry per CDR3 protein. The data contain hundreds of thousands of distinct CDR3 sequences, about a sixth of them singletons. Sequences were obtained from PBMCs or a T cell subset sorted from them (not recorded which). These receptors were taken from an adult woman who had mild COVID-19 (a few samples of this study predate the infection). Cell type and time point are not known.

This chain connects TRBV4-2 to TRBJ1-2; D is ambiguous. This CDR3 is built from 14 residues. V was trimmed by 8 bases and J by 5 bases, leaving 18 bases between them. In germline, CDR1 is LGHNA, CDR2 YNFKEQ. CDR3: CASGLPVPGYGYTF. Written as DNA, the CDR3 is TGTGCCAGCGGCCTCCCAGTACCCGGGTATGGCTACACCTTC.

This clonotype was observed a few times. The chain has TRBV6-1 and TRBJ2-7; D may be TRBD1 (6 bases). V lost 2 bases, J lost 1 base, and 15 bases lay in between. CDR3 length: 16 residues. CDR1 is MNHNS and CDR2 is SASEGT in the germline V gene. The CDR3 nucleotides read TGTGCCAGCAGTGAACGGCCAGGGGAGCTATCCTACGAGCAGTACTTC. Its protein product is CASSERPGELSYEQYF.

This clonotype was counted between two and nine times. This CDR3 is CASSPWTSGKQYF. DNA of the CDR3: TGTGCCAGCAGTCCATGGACTAGCGGTAAGCAGTACTTC. The V and J genes are TRBV12-3 or TRBV12-4 and TRBJ2-7; 10 bases fit TRBD2. V lost 5 bases, J lost 8 bases, and 6 bases stayed unmatched. This CDR3 has 13 residues.

In this sample, this clonotype turned up a few times. The chain is built from TRBV3-1 and TRBJ2-5, with D possibly TRBD2 on 5 matching bases. V was pared by 6 bases and J by 13 bases, with 21 bases between. This CDR3 spans 13 amino acids. Germline CDR1 is LGHDT and CDR2 is YNNKEL (reference sequence). CDR3 amino acids: CASRHVQGSAAYF. In DNA, the CDR3 is TGTGCCAGCAGGCACGTACAAGGTTCAGCGGCGTACTTC.

J is TRBJ2-1 and V is TRBV15; no clear D gene. The germline V and J ends were trimmed by 0 bases and 8 bases, with 11 bases remaining between them. Per germline, CDR1 LNHNV and CDR2 YYDKDF (reference sequence). CDR3 length equals 14 residues. CDR3 amino acids: CATSREGSSDEQFF. DNA of the CDR3: TGTGCCACCAGCAGAGAGGGCTCGTCGGATGAGCAGTTCTTC. The full variable domain, completed using reference TRBV15 and TRBJ2-1, is DAMVIQNPRYQVTQFGKPVTLSCSQTLNHNVMYWYQQKSSQAPKLLFHYYDKDFNNEADTPDNFQSRRPNTSFCFLDIRSPGLGDTAMYLCATSREGSSDEQFFGPGTRLTVL.

The sample holds a few counts of this clonotype. The chain couples TRBV4-3 to TRBJ2-5; D not certain. Looked up from germline, CDR1 is LGHNA and CDR2 is YSLEER. The CDR3 has 15 amino acids. The V end was cut by 0 bases, the J end by 1 base, with 9 bases between. The CDR3: CASSQDRDTQETQYF. DNA of the CDR3: TGCGCCAGCAGCCAAGATCGCGACACCCAAGAGACCCAGTACTTC.

V gene TRBV6-1 combines with J gene TRBJ1-2; D remains unclear. V was clipped by 1 base and J by 4 bases, with 10 bases between them. In germline, CDR1 is MNHNS, CDR2 SASEGT. The CDR3 runs to 14 residues. The CDR3 loop is CASSEVAAAYGYTF. The CDR3 DNA reads TGTGCCAGCAGTGAAGTGGCTGCAGCCTATGGCTACACCTTC.

This clonotype was counted between two and nine times. This sequence joins TRBV15 and TRBJ2-1; D ambiguous. Trimming took off 1 base at V and 8 bases at J, with 18 bases between the two ends. The CDR3 contains 16 residues. CDR1 LNHNV and CDR2 YYDKDF come from the germline V gene (reference sequence). CDR3 nucleotide sequence: TGTGCCACCAGCAGAGGAGACCAAAGAGGACCCGATGAGCAGTTCTTC. Translation gives CATSRGDQRGPDEQFF.

This clonotype came up many times. This chain joins TRBV19 and TRBJ2-3; D is unresolved. Trimming took off 9 bases at V and 3 bases at J, with 10 bases between the two ends. CDR1 LNHDA and CDR2 SQIVND come from the germline V gene (reference sequence). The CDR3 runs to 12 residues. DNA for the CDR3: TGTGCCAGCTCAGGACGGACAGATACGCAGTATTTT. Residues: CASSGRTDTQYF.

The chain combines TRBV7-9 with TRBJ1-2, with a weak D call TRBD1 (5 bases). The CDR3 sequence is 15 residues long. The germline V gene encodes CDR1 SEHNR and CDR2 FQNEAQ (reference sequence). Trimming left V 1 base short and J 4 bases short, with 13 bases between. CDR3 bases: TGTGCCAGCAGCTTAGGGTGGGGACCGGGCTATGGCTACACCTTC. It yields the protein CASSLGWGPGYGYTF.

This clonotype occurred many times. The chain combines TRBV2 with TRBJ2-1; TRBD2 is a possible D gene (6 bases). Germline V gene sequence: CDR1 SNHLY, CDR2 FYNNEI. The V end was cut by 8 bases, the J end by 2 bases, with 13 bases between. This CDR3 has 14 amino acids. CDR3 loop: CASASEGTYNEQFF. The CDR3 DNA sequence: TGTGCCAGCGCCTCGGAGGGGACCTACAATGAGCAGTTCTTC.

At least ten counts were recorded for this clonotype. The rearrangement joins TRBV20-1 to TRBJ2-3; 13 bases fit TRBD2. Germline V gene data show CDR1 as DFQATT and CDR2 as SNEGSKA (reference sequence). Unmatched junction bases numbered 9, after V lost 5 bases and J lost 4 bases. This CDR3 is built from 16 residues. The CDR3 region has the DNA TGCAGTGCTTCCGGACTAGCGGGGGTAGAGGCAGATACGCAGTATTTT. It specifies CSASGLAGVEADTQYF.

V and J are TRBV4-3 and TRBJ2-3; possible D gene TRBD2, 5 bases. Between the trimmed V and J ends, which lost 0 bases and 0 bases, there was a span of 16 bases. Germline V gene lookup returns CDR1 LGHNA and CDR2 YSLEER. The length of the CDR3 is 18 residues. CDR3 bases: TGCGCCAGCAGCCAAGATCTCCCTAGATTAGCGAGCACAGATACGCAGTATTTT. Encoded protein: CASSQDLPRLASTDTQYF.

The chain links TRBV7-9 to TRBJ2-7; TRBD2 aligns across 9 bases. Germline assignment: CDR1 SEHNR and CDR2 FQNEAQ (reference sequence). Trimming removed 4 bases from V and 2 bases from J; junction bases left unmatched: 6. This CDR3 comprises 15 residues. In DNA, the CDR3 is TGTGCCAGCAGCTCCCCCGGGACTAGCACCTACGAGCAGTACTTC. Translation gives CASSSPGTSTYEQYF.

This clonotype showed up just a few times. V usage is TRBV7-8 and J usage is TRBJ2-5, with TRBD1 matching 9 bases. V shed 3 bases and J 3 bases; nucleotides not matched to a gene: 8. In germline, CDR1 is SGHVS, CDR2 FQNEAQ. The CDR3 is 16 residues long. CDR3: CASSFGEDRGEETQYF. The DNA of the CDR3 is TGTGCCAGCAGCTTTGGGGAGGACAGGGGAGAAGAGACCCAGTACTTC.

The rearrangement links TRBV19 to TRBJ2-7, with 9 bases matching TRBD1. The V segment lost 4 bases and the J segment 6 bases; nucleotides outside the gene matches: 10. The CDR3 is made up of 15 amino acids. The V gene's germline CDR1 is LNHDA and CDR2 SQIVND (reference sequence). The chain's CDR3 is CASSSYRQGVREQYF. The CDR3, as DNA: TGTGCCAGTAGTAGTTACCGACAGGGGGTCCGCGAGCAGTACTTC. Drawing the rest from reference TRBV19 and TRBJ2-7, the complete variable domain is DGGITQSPKYLFRKEGQNVTLSCEQNLNHDAMYWYRQDPGQGLRLIYYSQIVNDFQKGDIAEGYSVSREKKESFPLTVTSAQKNPTAFYLCASSSYRQGVREQYFGPGTRLTVT.

This clonotype was observed a few times. The rearrangement joins TRBV29-1 to TRBJ1-4; the D is unclear. CDR3 length: 13 amino acids. Germline V lookup: CDR1 SQVTM, CDR2 ANQGSEA. Trimming pared 7 bases from V and 1 base from J, leaving 10 bases between. The CDR3 region has the DNA TGCAGCGCTGCCGGGGTAACTAATGAAAAACTGTTTTTT. Its translation is CSAAGVTNEKLFF. The entire variable domain, with the rest obtained from reference TRBV29-1 and TRBJ1-4, is as follows: SAVISQKPSRDICQRGTSLTIQCQVDSQVTMMFWYRQQPGQSLTLIATANQGSEATYESGFVIDKFPISRPNLTFSTLTVSNMSPEDSSIYLCSAAGVTNEKLFFGSGTQLSVL.

This clonotype occurred a few times. The J gene is TRBJ1-5, the V gene TRBV6-5; TRBD1 aligns across 7 bases. The CDR3 sequence is 14 residues long. Germline CDR1 reads MNHEY; CDR2 reads SVGAGI. V lost 9 bases and J lost 6; bases outside the gene matches: 11. The chain's CDR3 is CASSRQGGAQPQHF. CDR3 nucleotide sequence: TGTGCCAGTTCTAGACAGGGAGGAGCTCAGCCCCAGCATTTT.

The gene calls are TRBV7-8 and TRBJ2-5; 7 positions agree with TRBD1. The CDR3 has 15 residues. Germline V gene lookup returns CDR1 SGHVS and CDR2 FQNEAQ. The V and J ends lost 2 bases and 4 bases, in that order; junction bases with no gene match: 7. CDR3: CASSLFRQGAETQYF. The CDR3 nucleotides read TGTGCCAGCAGCTTATTCCGACAGGGCGCAGAGACCCAGTACTTC.

This clonotype has only a few counts. V gene TRBV12-3 or TRBV12-4 combines with J gene TRBJ2-7; TRBD1 is a possible D gene (5 bases). The V and J ends lost 6 bases and 2 bases respectively, with 14 bases between them. The CDR3 consists of 14 residues. The CDR3 loop reads CASSLIGATYEQYF. CDR3 DNA: TGTGCCAGCAGCCTAATTGGGGCCACCTACGAGCAGTACTTC.

The rearrangement uses TRBV7-2 and TRBJ1-4, with D maybe TRBD1 (5 bases). The ends were cut back, 2 bases at V and 8 bases at J, with 15 bases in the middle. From germline, CDR1 is SGHTA and CDR2 FQGNSA. The CDR3 consists of 15 residues. The DNA of the CDR3 is TGTGCCAGCAGCTTATCTGCAGGGTTTCGGGAAAAACTGTTTTTT. This translates into CASSLSAGFREKLFF.

The genes are TRBV7-6 and TRBJ2-1, with D maybe TRBD1 (5 bases). CDR1 is SGHVS and CDR2 is FNYEAQ in the germline V gene. The CDR3 covers 14 residues. Deletions cut 5 bases from V and 7 bases from J, with 15 bases between. The CDR3, as DNA: TGTGCCAGCAGCCCACTTAGGGGCTGGAATGAGCAGTTCTTC. Translating it yields CASSPLRGWNEQFF.

The chain is built from TRBV7-8 and TRBJ2-3; 7 bases agree with TRBD1. The ends lost 4 bases at V and 2 bases at J; junction bases unmatched: 6. Germline CDR1 is SGHVS and CDR2 is FQNEAQ. The CDR3 is made up of 15 amino acids. CDR3: CASSSGGVPTDTQYF. CDR3 nucleotide sequence: TGTGCCAGCAGCTCAGGGGGAGTTCCCACAGATACGCAGTATTTT.

There are a few counts of this clonotype. This chain links TRBV11-3 with TRBJ2-2; 9 bases are shared with TRBD2. Germline V gene sequence: CDR1 SGHNT, CDR2 YENEEA. V lost 2 bases and J lost 5; bases outside the gene matches: 3. The CDR3 totals 15 residues. The CDR3 is CASSLLAGSTGELFF. The CDR3 DNA reads TGTGCCAGCAGCTTACTAGCGGGGTCGACCGGGGAGCTGTTTTTT.

This clonotype showed up just a few times. The chain employs TRBV4-2 and TRBJ2-7; D remains ambiguous. Germline CDR1 LGHNA, CDR2 YNFKEQ. There are 15 residues in the CDR3. V lost 2 bases and J 3 bases, leaving 14 bases between the germline ends. In DNA, the CDR3 is TGTGCCAGCAGCCAAACCGGTCCTTTGGACTACGAGCAGTACTTC. It translates to CASSQTGPLDYEQYF.

This sequence joins TRBV19 and TRBJ2-7; a weak D match, TRBD1 (7 bases). The CDR3 totals 12 residues. The V end lost 9 bases, the J end lost 5 bases, and 14 bases lay between the germline ends. Germline CDR1 reads LNHDA; CDR2 reads SQIVND (reference sequence). CDR3 sequence (DNA): TGTGCCAGCAGGGGGGCCCCGGACGAGCAGTACTTC. This translates into CASRGAPDEQYF.

Only a few counts were recorded for this clonotype. The V call is TRBV5-1, the J call TRBJ1-1, with D hard to call. From germline, CDR1 is SGHRS and CDR2 YFSETQ. V dropped 1 base and J dropped 2 bases, with 6 bases sitting between them. This CDR3 comprises 13 residues. The CDR3 spells CASSLKDNTEAFF. The DNA for the CDR3 is TGCGCCAGCAGCTTGAAGGATAACACTGAAGCTTTCTTT.

This clonotype was counted many times. The chain has TRBV12-3 or TRBV12-4 and TRBJ2-4; D uncertain. The V and J ends lost 2 bases and 6 bases respectively, with 5 bases between them. The CDR3 has 12 amino acids. CDR3 loop: CASSLSVNIQYF. In DNA, the CDR3 is TGTGCCAGCAGTTTATCGGTAAACATTCAGTACTTC.

The V gene is TRBV24-1, the J gene TRBJ2-2; TRBD1 aligns across 11 bases. Germline CDR1 KGHDR, CDR2 SFDVKD. The CDR3 loop spans 15 amino acids. Germline trimming cut 11 bases from V and 6 bases from J; bases unmatched to any gene: 10. CDR3 protein: CASGAGQGASGELFF. DNA for the CDR3: TGTGCCAGTGGGGCAGGACAGGGGGCTTCCGGGGAGCTGTTTTTT.